This TCR beta chain appears in the sequencing data of a study of cytomegalovirus exposure and HLA in healthy donors. Across the study: For the roughly 370 genotyped donors, roughly 81% fell within the Caucasian-associated ancestry cluster.

The CDR3 runs to 15 residues. CDR1 is MDHEN, CDR2 SYDVKM, per germline. V was pared by 6 bases and J by 5 bases, with 5 bases of the junction left unmatched. Study-level results: HLA restriction was apparent for most CMV-associated TCR beta chains in a later analysis.

PCR primers comprised 60 Vbeta and 13 Jbeta primers. The data were produced by immunoSEQ multiplex PCR, yet TCRdb's version contains in-frame clones alone and is incomplete. This table lists 200,000 or so clones. For this clone: Its target is unknown.

Sequences were obtained from PBMCs. This receptor was obtained from a girl aged 2 to 10 in good health and CMV-seropositive. J is TRBJ2-5 and V is TRBV28, with 14 bases matching TRBD2. In DNA form, the CDR3 reads TGTGCCAGCAGCCGACTAGCGGGAGGGGGGGAGACCCAGTACTTC. Translated: CASSRLAGGGETQYF.